Listed below are T cell receptor beta chains from one sample, sequenced in a study of cytomegalovirus exposure and HLA in healthy donors. Produced via immunoSEQ multiplex PCR; TCRdb's table is partial and in-frame only. The top ten clones hold about 2% of a sample with about 160,000 clones, more than 75% of them seen once. The sequenced material came from PBMCs. Receptor source: a man between 18 and 29 years old in good health and CMV-seropositive. The CDR3 runs from the conserved cysteine through the conserved F or W. A D gene is named only where the DNA matches it firmly. Size is omitted from some rows. Given values are once, few, many or a class for expanded clones.

CDR3 length | J gene | clone size | V gene | D gene | CDR3 DNA | CDR3 protein
14 | TRBJ2-3 | - | TRBV7-8 | - | TGTGCCAGCAGCTTAAGCGACGCTAGCGTTACGCAGTATTTT | CASSLSDASVTQYF
16 | TRBJ1-6 | - | TRBV9 | - | TGTGCCAGCAGCGCTCGGGACACCCCAAGAGATTCACCCCTCCACTTT | CASSARDTPRDSPLHF
14 | TRBJ1-4 | once | TRBV7-2 | TRBD1 | TGTGCCAGCAGCCGGGACAGGGGGTATGAAAAACTGTTTTTT | CASSRDRGYEKLFF
16 | TRBJ2-5 | - | TRBV5-1 | TRBD2 | TGCGCCAGCAGCGCAGGACTAGCGGGGGCACAAGAGACCCAGTACTTC | CASSAGLAGAQETQYF
13 | TRBJ1-3 | - | TRBV2 | - | TGTGCCAGTAAGCCGGGTCCTGGAAACACCATATATTTT | CASKPGPGNTIYF
16 | TRBJ2-3 | - | TRBV11-2 | TRBD1 | TGTGCCAGCAGCTTAGGGGACAGTGGGATTACAGATACGCAGTATTTT | CASSLGDSGITDTQYF
13 | TRBJ2-1 | - | TRBV19 | TRBD1 | TGTGCCAGTAGTCCTGGACAGGGGGCGCCTCCGTTCTTC | CASSPGQGAPPFF
16 | TRBJ2-7 | - | TRBV7-9 | - | TGTGCCAGCAGCTTAGGTTGGGGGGGCCTTCCCTACGAGCAGTACTTC | CASSLGWGGLPYEQYF
13 | TRBJ2-3 | - | TRBV5-6 | TRBD2 | TGTGCCAGCAGTAGCGGGGGGGTAGATACGCAGTATTTT | CASSSGGVDTQYF
15 | TRBJ1-1 | - | TRBV18 | - | TGTGCCAGCTCACCACCGACAGGAACCAACACTGAAGCTTTCTTT | CASSPPTGTNTEAFF
15 | TRBJ2-2 | - | TRBV6-5 | - | TGTGCCAGCAGCCGGGACGGGGGGAACACCGGGGAGCTGTTTTTT | CASSRDGGNTGELFF
14 | TRBJ2-3 | - | TRBV5-1 | - | TGCGCCAGCAGCTTCGGGGGAAGCACAGATACGCAGTATTTT | CASSFGGSTDTQYF
14 | TRBJ1-1 | - | TRBV11-2 | - | TGTGCCAGCAGTTCTGAGGGGGTGGGCACTGAAGCTTTCTTT | CASSSEGVGTEAFF
12 | TRBJ1-2 | - | TRBV7-2 | - | TGTGCCAGCAGCTATCGGGGCTATGGCTACACCTTC | CASSYRGYGYTF
17 | TRBJ2-7 | - | TRBV5-1 | - | TGCGCCAGCAATGAAGGTCGGGGGGCGAAGAGCTCCTACGAGCAGTACTTC | CASNEGRGAKSSYEQYF
16 | TRBJ2-5 | - | TRBV13 | TRBD2 | TGTGCCAGCAGCTTGTCTTCGGGGGGGCTGGAAGAGACCCAGTACTTC | CASSLSSGGLEETQYF
12 | TRBJ2-7 | - | TRBV27 | - | TGTGCCAGCCTTTCCTTCTCCTACGAGCAGTACTTC | CASLSFSYEQYF
12 | TRBJ1-2 | once | TRBV28 | TRBD1 | TGTGCCAGCAGTCCACCAGGGGGTGGCTACACCTTC | CASSPPGGGYTF
13 | TRBJ2-3 | - | TRBV7-9 | - | TGTGCCAGCAGCTTCGTAGGCACAGATACGCAGTATTTT | CASSFVGTDTQYF
16 | TRBJ2-1 | - | TRBV9 | TRBD2 | TGTGCCAGCAGCCTAGGAGGGACTACCCCACACAATGAGCAGTTCTTC | CASSLGGTTPHNEQFF
19 | TRBJ1-2 | - | TRBV23-1 | - | TGCGCCAGCAGTCAATCGAAGAGGGATAAAGGGTTTTCTTCCTATGGCTACACCTTC | CASSQSKRDKGFSSYGYTF
17 | TRBJ2-7 | - | TRBV7-3 | TRBD2 | TGTGCCAGCAGCTTAGACAGGGTAGCGGGGGGGGTGTACGAGCAGTACTTC | CASSLDRVAGGVYEQYF
13 | TRBJ1-1 | - | TRBV6-6 | - | TGTGCCAGCAAAGAACAGACCACCCTAGAAGCTTTCTTT | CASKEQTTLEAFF
15 | TRBJ2-2 | - | TRBV4-3 | TRBD1 | TGCGCCAGCAGCCAGGGGACAGGGTCCACCGGGGAGCTGTTTTTT | CASSQGTGSTGELFF
17 | TRBJ2-2 | - | TRBV5-4 | TRBD2 | TGTGCCAGCAGCTTGGGCGGGGGGGGGTCGAACACCGGGGAGCTGTTTTTT | CASSLGGGGSNTGELFF
16 | TRBJ1-2 | - | TRBV7-2 | TRBD1 | TGTGCCAGCAGCTTTGCCGGGACAGGACCTTCTATGGGCTACACCTTC | CASSFAGTGPSMGYTF
18 | TRBJ2-3 | - | TRBV7-2 | - | TGTGCCAGCAGCTTATTCTCTCGCGGACACACTAGCACAGATACGCAGTATTTT | CASSLFSRGHTSTDTQYF
14 | TRBJ2-7 | - | TRBV7-2 | - | TGTGCCAGCAGCTCCGACTCTGCGCCCTACGAGCAGTACTTC | CASSSDSAPYEQYF
16 | TRBJ2-7 | - | TRBV14 | - | TGTGCCAGCAGCCAAGCCACCCGGACCGAGCGGGACGAGCAGTACTTC | CASSQATRTERDEQYF
14 | TRBJ1-1 | - | TRBV13 | - | TGTGCCAGCAGCTTAGGAATCCGGCGGACTGAAGCTTTCTTT | CASSLGIRRTEAFF
13 | TRBJ2-7 | - | TRBV6-6 | - | TGTGCCAGCAGTTCGGAGGGTGCCTACGAGCAGTACTTC | CASSSEGAYEQYF
18 | TRBJ2-1 | - | TRBV10-3 | TRBD2 | TGTGCCATCAGTGAGTGGGCTAGCGGGGGGAGCTCCTACAATGAGCAGTTCTTC | CAISEWASGGSSYNEQFF
14 | TRBJ2-5 | - | TRBV27 | TRBD2 | TGTGCCAGCAGCAGAAGCGGGGGTGGGGAGACCCAGTACTTC | CASSRSGGGETQYF
14 | TRBJ2-5 | - | TRBV10-3 | TRBD2 | TGTGCCATCAGGGAGGGCGGGGGGGAAGAGACCCAGTACTTC | CAIREGGGEETQYF
13 | TRBJ1-2 | few | TRBV10-2 | TRBD1 | TGCGCCAGCAGCGGGACAGGCGGCTATGGCTACACCTTC | CASSGTGGYGYTF
14 | TRBJ2-7 | - | TRBV7-8 | - | TGTGCCAGCAGCTTGACCAGGGTAAACTACGAGCAATACTTC | CASSLTRVNYEQYF
15 | TRBJ2-1 | - | TRBV6-5 | - | TGTGCCAGCAGTCCAATAGCGGACTCCTACAATGAGCAGTTCTTC | CASSPIADSYNEQFF
12 | TRBJ1-2 | - | TRBV6-5 | - | TGTGCCAGCAGTTACGGAGGAGTGGGCTACACCTTC | CASSYGGVGYTF
11 | TRBJ1-4 | - | TRBV2 | - | TGTGCCAGCAGCGCTAATGAAAAACTGTTTTTT | CASSANEKLFF
13 | TRBJ2-7 | - | TRBV14 | TRBD1 | TGTGCCAGCAGCCAACAGGGGGCTGTCGAGCAGTACTTC | CASSQQGAVEQYF
18 | TRBJ1-5 | - | TRBV28 | - | TGTGCCAGCAGTTTATCCTCAGGGTTCGGGTCGGTCGATCAGCCCCAGCATTTT | CASSLSSGFGSVDQPQHF
15 | TRBJ2-1 | - | TRBV6-4 | - | TGTGCCAGCAGTGACTGGCAGGGGCCGTCGAATGAGCAGTTCTTC | CASSDWQGPSNEQFF
15 | TRBJ1-2 | - | TRBV19 | TRBD1 | TGTGCCAGTAGTATACAGACAGGGCCGAACTATGGCTACACCTTC | CASSIQTGPNYGYTF
15 | TRBJ2-7 | few | TRBV4-2 | - | TGTGCCAGCAGCCAAGATTCGCAGGGGAACTACGAGCAGTACTTC | CASSQDSQGNYEQYF